In its sample, the clone carrying this TCR beta chain was seen many times. Its antigen is not identified. The time point denotes: blood at routine non-recurrence follow-up after resection. The input material, whole RNA from tumor, nontumor lung or frozen PBMC, was sequenced unsorted. TCRdb passed the 5' RACE reads through MiXCR, listing each CDR3 protein once. The repertoire holds roughly 14,000 distinct CDR3 sequences, with roughly 6% as singletons. V lost 3 bases and J 1 base, leaving 6 bases between the germline ends. CDR1 DFQATT and CDR2 SNEGSKA come from the germline V gene (reference sequence). The CDR3 is 12 amino acids. This entry belongs to a study of spatial heterogeneity in lung cancer. Study results and caveats: Among blood samples, ubiquitous expanded tumor TCRs appeared more at resection than at follow-up.

J is TRBJ1-1 and V is TRBV20-1; D gene unclear. The sequence was collected from a male donor with early-stage non-small cell lung cancer. The input for sequencing was PBMCs, taken at follow-up. The CDR3 region has the DNA TGCAGTGCTAGGCAGCCGAACACTGAAGCTTTCTTT. Encoded protein: CSARQPNTEAFF.